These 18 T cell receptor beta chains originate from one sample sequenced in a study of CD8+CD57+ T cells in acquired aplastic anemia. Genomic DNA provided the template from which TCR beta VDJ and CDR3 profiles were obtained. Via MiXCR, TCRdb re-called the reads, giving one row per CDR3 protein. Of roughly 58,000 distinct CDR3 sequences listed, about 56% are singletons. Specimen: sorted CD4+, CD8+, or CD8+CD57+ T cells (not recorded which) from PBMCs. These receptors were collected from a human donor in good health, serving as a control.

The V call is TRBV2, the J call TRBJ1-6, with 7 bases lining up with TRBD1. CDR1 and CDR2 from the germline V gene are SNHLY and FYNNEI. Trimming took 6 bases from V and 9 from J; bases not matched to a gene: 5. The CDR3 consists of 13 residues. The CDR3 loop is CASSPGGSSPLHF. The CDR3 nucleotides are TGTGCCAGCAGCCCAGGGGGTAGTTCACCCCTCCACTTT.

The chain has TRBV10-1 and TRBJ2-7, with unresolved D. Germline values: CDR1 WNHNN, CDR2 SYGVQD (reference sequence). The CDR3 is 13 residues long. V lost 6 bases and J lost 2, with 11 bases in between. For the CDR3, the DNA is TGCGCCAGCAGACCCGACGGCACCTACGAGCAGTACTTC. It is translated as CASRPDGTYEQYF.

The CDR3 region has the DNA TGTGCCAGCAGTGGGACAACCTATGGCTACACCTTC. Translation gives CASSGTTYGYTF. The chain couples TRBV25-1 to TRBJ1-2; possibly TRBD1 for D (5 bases). From germline, CDR1 is MGHDK and CDR2 SYGVNS. The CDR3 length is 12 residues. V was clipped by 4 bases and J by 4 bases, with 7 bases between them.

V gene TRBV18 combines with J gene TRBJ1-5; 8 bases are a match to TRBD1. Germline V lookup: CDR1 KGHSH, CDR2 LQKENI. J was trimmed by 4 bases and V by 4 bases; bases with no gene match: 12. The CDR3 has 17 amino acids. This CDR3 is CASSRIPTGEGNQPQHF. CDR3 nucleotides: TGTGCCAGCTCACGTATCCCGACAGGGGAAGGGAATCAGCCCCAGCATTTT.

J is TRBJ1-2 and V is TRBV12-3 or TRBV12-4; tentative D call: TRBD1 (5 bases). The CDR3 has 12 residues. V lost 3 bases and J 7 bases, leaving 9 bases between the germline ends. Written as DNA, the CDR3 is TGTGCCAGCAGTTTCTCCAGGGTTGGCTACACCTTC. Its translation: CASSFSRVGYTF.

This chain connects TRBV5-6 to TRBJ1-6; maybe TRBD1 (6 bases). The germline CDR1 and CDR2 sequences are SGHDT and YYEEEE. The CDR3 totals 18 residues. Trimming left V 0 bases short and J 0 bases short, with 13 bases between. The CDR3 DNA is TGTGCCAGCAGCTTGGGGGGGCCTCTAAGCTCCTATAATTCACCCCTCCACTTT. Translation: CASSLGGPLSSYNSPLHF.

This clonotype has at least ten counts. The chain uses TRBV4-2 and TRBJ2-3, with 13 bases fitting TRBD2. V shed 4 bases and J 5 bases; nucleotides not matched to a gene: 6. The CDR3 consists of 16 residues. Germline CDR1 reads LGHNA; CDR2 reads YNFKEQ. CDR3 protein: CASSLRTSGSQDTQYF. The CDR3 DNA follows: TGTGCCAGCAGCCTCAGGACTAGCGGGAGCCAAGATACGCAGTATTTT.

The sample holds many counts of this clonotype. DNA for the CDR3: TGTGCCTGGAGTTCCTCGACAGGGGTTAATTCACCCCTCCACTTT. The encoded protein is CAWSSSTGVNSPLHF. The gene calls are TRBV30 and TRBJ1-6, with 8 bases matching TRBD1. This CDR3 has 15 residues. Per the germline V gene, CDR1 is GTSNPN and CDR2 is SVGIG (reference sequence). The trim removed 2 bases at V and 6 bases at J, leaving 6 bases unmatched.

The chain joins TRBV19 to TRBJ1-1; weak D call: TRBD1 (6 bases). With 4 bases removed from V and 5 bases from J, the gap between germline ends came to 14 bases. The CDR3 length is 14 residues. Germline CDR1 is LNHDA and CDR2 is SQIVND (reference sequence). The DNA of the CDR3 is TGTGCCAGTAGTAAACAGGGTCGAGGGACTGAAGCTTTCTTT. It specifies CASSKQGRGTEAFF.

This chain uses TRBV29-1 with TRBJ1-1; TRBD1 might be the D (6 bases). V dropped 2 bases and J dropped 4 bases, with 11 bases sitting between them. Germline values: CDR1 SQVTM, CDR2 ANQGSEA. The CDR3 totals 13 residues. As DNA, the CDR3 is TGCAGCGTTGAAACAGGGATGGGCACTGAAGCTTTCTTT. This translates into CSVETGMGTEAFF.

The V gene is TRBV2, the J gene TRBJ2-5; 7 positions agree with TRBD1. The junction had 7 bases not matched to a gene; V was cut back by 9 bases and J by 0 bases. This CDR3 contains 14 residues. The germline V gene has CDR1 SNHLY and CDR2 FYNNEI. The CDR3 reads CASTRDSYQETQYF. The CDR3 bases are TGTGCCAGTACCCGGGACAGCTACCAAGAGACCCAGTACTTC. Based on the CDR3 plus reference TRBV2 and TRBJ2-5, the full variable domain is EPEVTQTPSHQVTQMGQEVILRCVPISNHLYFYWYRQILGQKVEFLVSFYNNEISEKSEIFDDQFSVERPDGSNFTLKIRSTKLEDSAMYFCASTRDSYQETQYFGPGTRLLVL.

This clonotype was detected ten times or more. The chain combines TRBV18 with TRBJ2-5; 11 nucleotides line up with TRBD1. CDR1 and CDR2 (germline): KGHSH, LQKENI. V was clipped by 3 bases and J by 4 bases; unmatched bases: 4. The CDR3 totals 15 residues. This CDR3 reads CASSPLGTGGETQYF. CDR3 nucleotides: TGTGCCAGCTCACCCCTTGGGACAGGGGGAGAGACCCAGTACTTC.

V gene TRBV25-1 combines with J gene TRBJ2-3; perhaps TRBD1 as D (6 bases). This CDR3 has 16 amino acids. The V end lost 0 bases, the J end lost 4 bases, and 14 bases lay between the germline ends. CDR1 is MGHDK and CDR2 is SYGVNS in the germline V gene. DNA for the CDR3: TGTGCCAGCAGTGAATACGGCAGGGGCCAGGCAGATACGCAGTATTTT. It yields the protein CASSEYGRGQADTQYF.

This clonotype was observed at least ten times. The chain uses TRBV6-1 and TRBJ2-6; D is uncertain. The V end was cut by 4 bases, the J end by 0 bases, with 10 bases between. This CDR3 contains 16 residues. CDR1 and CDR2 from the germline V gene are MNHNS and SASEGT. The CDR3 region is CASSVQAISGANVLTF. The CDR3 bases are TGTGCCAGCAGTGTTCAGGCGATCTCTGGGGCCAACGTCCTGACTTTC.

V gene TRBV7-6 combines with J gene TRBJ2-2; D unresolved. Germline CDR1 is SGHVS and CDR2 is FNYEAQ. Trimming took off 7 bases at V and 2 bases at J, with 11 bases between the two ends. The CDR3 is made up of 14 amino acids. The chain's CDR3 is CASTIHPNTGELFF. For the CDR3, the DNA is TGTGCCAGCACCATACACCCTAACACCGGGGAGCTGTTTTTT.

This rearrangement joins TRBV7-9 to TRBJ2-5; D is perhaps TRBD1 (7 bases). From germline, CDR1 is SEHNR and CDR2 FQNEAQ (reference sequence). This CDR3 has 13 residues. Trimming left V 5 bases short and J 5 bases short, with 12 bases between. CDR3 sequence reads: CASSARGRETQYF. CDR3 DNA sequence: TGTGCCAGCAGCGCCAGGGGGAGGGAGACCCAGTACTTC.

The CDR3 coding sequence is TGTGCCATCAGTGAGAACAGAGGAGGAGAGACCCAGTACTTC. Its translation is CAISENRGGETQYF. The rearrangement links TRBV10-3 to TRBJ2-5, with D perhaps TRBD2 (5 bases). The germline V gene encodes CDR1 ENHRY and CDR2 SYGVKD. This CDR3 contains 14 residues. Trimming stripped 2 bases from V and 4 bases from J, with 11 bases between.

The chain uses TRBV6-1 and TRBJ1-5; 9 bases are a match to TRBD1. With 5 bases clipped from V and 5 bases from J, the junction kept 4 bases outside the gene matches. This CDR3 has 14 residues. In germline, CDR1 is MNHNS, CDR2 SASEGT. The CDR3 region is CASSPRDRDQPQHF. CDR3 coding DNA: TGTGCCAGCAGTCCCAGGGACAGGGATCAGCCCCAGCATTTT.